This paragraph covers one TCR beta chain sequence. The data stem from a study of blood T cell repertoires in COVID-19. This CDR3 has 19 residues. Germline-derived CDR1 and CDR2 are SQVTM and ANQGSEA. The J segment lost 2 bases and the V segment lost 0 bases, leaving 15 bases of the junction unmatched. Cohorts were based on clinical histories the participants reported. Repertoires were generated with immunoSEQ multiplex PCR, while TCRdb's copy carries only in-frame clones and drops some. The sample has 350,000 to 400,000 clones, approximately 88% seen once; the top ten hold around 0.91%. Sequenced: PBMCs or T cells enriched from blood (not recorded which). The rearrangement uses TRBV29-1 and TRBJ2-1; TRBD1 aligns across 8 bases. The receptor's source is a woman aged 25 to 39 with acute COVID-19. The CDR3 bases are TGCAGCGTTGAAGATGAGAAAGGCGGGGACAGGACAACCTACAATGAGCAGTTCTTC. It specifies CSVEDEKGGDRTTYNEQFF.